One and the same sample provided the 30 T cell receptor beta chains below, sequenced in a study of T cell responses to AZD1222 COVID-19 vaccine. Here immunoSEQ multiplex PCR was the method, and the copy in TCRdb shows in-frame clones only, minus some. The sample includes under 140,000 clones, 85% to 95% seen only once; the top ten take approximately 8%. Sequenced here: peripheral blood, sampled on day 0 of AZD1222 vaccination. These receptors were collected from an adult in good health.

This chain joins TRBV5-4 and TRBJ2-7; TRBD1 matches 7 bases. V shed 4 bases, J shed 4 bases, and the junction held 8 bases outside the gene matches. Looked up from germline, CDR1 is SGHNT and CDR2 is YYREEE (reference sequence). The CDR3 length is 14 residues. The CDR3 DNA is TGTGCCAGCAGCACCAACAGGGGAGCTTACGAGCAGTACTTC. Amino acids: CASSTNRGAYEQYF. Full variable domain (outside the CDR3, taken from reference TRBV5-4 and TRBJ2-7): ETGVTQSPTHLIKTRGQQVTLRCSSQSGHNTVSWYQQALGQGPQFIFQYYREEENGRGNFPPRFSGLQFPNYSSELNVNALELDDSALYLCASSTNRGAYEQYFGPGTRLTVT.

The chain has TRBV7-2 and TRBJ1-4; D remains unclear. Germline loops: CDR1 SGHTA, CDR2 FQGNSA. The CDR3 extends over 16 amino acids. Trimming removed 1 base from V and 6 bases from J, with 15 bases in between. The CDR3 sequence is CASSLVPMPNHEKLFF. The CDR3 nucleotides read TGTGCCAGCAGCTTAGTTCCAATGCCAAATCATGAAAAACTGTTTTTT.

V usage is TRBV11-3 and J usage is TRBJ2-7; 9 bases map to TRBD1. The germline CDR1 and CDR2 sequences are SGHNT and YENEEA. The CDR3 is 16 amino acids. V gave up 4 bases and J gave up 3 bases; unmatched junction bases: 10. The CDR3, as DNA: TGTGCCAGCAGCTCCCGGACAGGGGAATATTTCTACGAGCAGTACTTC. Its protein product is CASSSRTGEYFYEQYF.

This sequence joins TRBV6-2 or TRBV6-3 and TRBJ2-3; D uncertain. CDR3 length: 13 residues. CDR1 is MNHEY, CDR2 SVGEGT, per germline. V gave up 1 base and J gave up 3 bases, with 5 bases separating them. DNA of the CDR3: TGTGCCAGCAGTTACTTAAAGACAGATACGCAGTATTTT. This translates into CASSYLKTDTQYF.

The chain recombines TRBV4-2 with TRBJ2-3; a possible D gene is TRBD1 (6 bases). Trimming took 5 bases from V and 6 from J, leaving 12 bases between them. CDR1 is LGHNA and CDR2 is YNFKEQ in the germline V gene. The CDR3 extends over 13 amino acids. The CDR3 DNA follows: TGTGCCAGCAGCGACACTAGGGGGGATACGCAGTATTTT. Protein: CASSDTRGDTQYF.

The genes are TRBV28 and TRBJ2-3; no clear D gene. CDR1 MDHEN and CDR2 SYDVKM come from the germline V gene. CDR3 size: 16 residues. V shed 5 bases and J shed 0 bases, with 15 bases lying between them. The chain's CDR3 is CASSQSAGPSTDTQYF. In DNA, the CDR3 is TGTGCCAGCAGTCAGTCAGCTGGGCCCAGCACAGATACGCAGTATTTT.

The V gene is TRBV3-1 (or the pseudogene TRBV3-2), the J gene TRBJ1-1; tentatively, D is TRBD1 (6 bases). V was cut by 4 bases and J by 5 bases, with 17 bases left in between. Per germline, CDR1 LGHDT and CDR2 YNNKEL (reference sequence). The CDR3 totals 15 residues. The CDR3 sequence is CASSPGTRGWTEAFF. The DNA of the CDR3 is TGTGCCAGCAGCCCCGGGACACGGGGTTGGACTGAAGCTTTCTTT.

The V and J genes are TRBV4-1 and TRBJ2-3; D may correspond to TRBD1 or TRBD2 (6 bases each). This CDR3 contains 19 residues. The V end was cut by 1 base, the J end by 0 bases, with 20 bases between. CDR1 and CDR2 from the germline V gene are MGHRA and YSYEKL. CDR3 sequence: CASSQVVSGGLSSTDTQYF. CDR3 coding DNA: TGCGCCAGCAGCCAAGTTGTTTCCGGGGGCTTGAGTAGCACAGATACGCAGTATTTT.

This clone occurred once. The J gene is TRBJ1-5, the V gene TRBV19; tentative D call: TRBD1 (6 bases). V was cut by 6 bases and J by 0 bases, with 9 bases left in between. CDR1 and CDR2 (germline): LNHDA, SQIVND (reference sequence). The CDR3 covers 14 residues. CDR3: CASSGTRSNQPQHF. Here the CDR3 DNA reads TGTGCCAGTAGCGGGACACGTAGCAATCAGCCCCAGCATTTT.

The chain has TRBV29-1 and TRBJ2-7, with 7 bases matching TRBD1. The germline V gene has CDR1 SQVTM and CDR2 ANQGSEA. The V segment lost 6 bases and the J segment 7 bases; nucleotides outside the gene matches: 9. This CDR3 spans 12 amino acids. CDR3: CSVAAGGREQYF. The CDR3 nucleotides read TGCAGCGTCGCAGCAGGGGGTCGGGAGCAGTACTTC.

On this clone: This same CDR3 is encoded by further DNA sequences in the sample. The genes are TRBV28 and TRBJ1-1; tentatively, D is TRBD1 (5 bases). Germline assignment: CDR1 MDHEN and CDR2 SYDVKM. Trimming stripped 5 bases from V and 2 bases from J, with 12 bases between. The CDR3 runs to 14 residues. CDR3 region: CASSSGTGNTEAFF. In DNA, the CDR3 is TGTGCCAGCAGTAGCGGAACAGGAAACACTGAAGCTTTCTTT.

This clone has only one observation. The CDR3 nucleotides read TGCGCCAGCAGTTTAGCGGGGGACGAATACAATGAGCAGTTCTTC. It specifies CASSLAGDEYNEQFF. The V and J genes are TRBV10-1 and TRBJ2-1, with 9 bases aligning to TRBD2. Losses at the gene ends were 5 bases for V and 4 bases for J; bases not matched to a gene: 6. The length of the CDR3 is 15 residues. CDR1 and CDR2 from the germline V gene are WNHNN and SYGVQD (reference sequence).

The chain uses TRBV5-5 and TRBJ2-4, with D perhaps given as TRBD1 or TRBD2 (5 bases each). Germline V gene lookup returns CDR1 SGHKS and CDR2 YYEKEE (reference sequence). The V gene lost 0 bases and the J gene lost 1 base, with 17 bases spanning the gap. This CDR3 is 18 amino acids long. In DNA form, the CDR3 reads TGTGCCAGCAGCTTGGAGATTTTGGGGGACGTGGCCAAAAACATTCAGTACTTC. Translation: CASSLEILGDVAKNIQYF. The entire variable domain, with the rest obtained from reference TRBV5-5 and TRBJ2-4, is as follows: DAGVTQSPTHLIKTRGQQVTLRCSPISGHKSVSWYQQVLGQGPQFIFQYYEKEERGRGNFPDRFSARQFPNYSSELNVNALLLGDSALYLCASSLEILGDVAKNIQYFGAGTRLSVL.

The gene calls are TRBV5-8 and TRBJ1-6, with 10 bases aligning to TRBD1. This CDR3 contains 15 residues. Germline loops: CDR1 SGHTS, CDR2 YDEGEE. V trimming: 7 bases; J trimming: 5 bases; junction bases outside the gene matches: 6. CDR3 nucleotide sequence: TGTGCCAGCCTTCGGACAGGGGGAGATAATTCACCCCTCCACTTT. Translating gives CASLRTGGDNSPLHF.

The CDR3 nucleotides are TGTGCCAGTAGTATAAGTCCGAACACTGAAGCTTTCTTT. This translates into CASSISPNTEAFF. V is TRBV19 and J is TRBJ1-1, with D unclear. The CDR3 loop spans 13 amino acids. CDR1 LNHDA and CDR2 SQIVND come from the germline V gene (reference sequence). Trimming left V 2 bases short and J 1 base short, with 5 bases between.

The chain employs TRBV10-1 and TRBJ1-1; 7 bases map to TRBD1. Germline V CDR1 and CDR2: WNHNN, SYGVQD (reference sequence). This CDR3 comprises 14 residues. After removal of 6 bases from V and 5 bases from J, the junction contained 9 bases not matched to a gene. CDR3 sequence (DNA): TGCGCCAGCAGACCCGGGACAGAGGGGACTGAAGCTTTCTTT. It translates to CASRPGTEGTEAFF.

V usage is TRBV2 and J usage is TRBJ1-5, with a weak D call TRBD1 (5 bases). CDR1 SNHLY and CDR2 FYNNEI come from the germline V gene. The CDR3 is 14 residues long. Trimming stripped 7 bases from V and 9 bases from J, with 19 bases between. The DNA for the CDR3 is TGTGCCAGCACCCCTAATGGGGCGGGGCGGCCCCAGCATTTT. Translated, it gives CASTPNGAGRPQHF.

The rearrangement links TRBV7-9 to TRBJ1-6; tentative D call: TRBD1 (5 bases). The CDR3 length is 15 residues. V lost 3 bases and J lost 8, with 14 bases in between. Germline CDR1 SEHNR, CDR2 FQNEAQ (reference sequence). The CDR3 region has the DNA TGTGCCAGCAGCTTCGCCGGGACGGACCATTCACCCCTCCACTTT. This gives the protein CASSFAGTDHSPLHF.

The J gene is TRBJ1-2, the V gene TRBV27; D not resolved. Germline CDR1 is MNHEY and CDR2 is SMNVEV (reference sequence). CDR3 size: 13 residues. V was clipped by 3 bases and J by 0 bases, with 5 bases between them. The CDR3 reads CASSFLSNYGYTF. The CDR3 nucleotides are TGTGCCAGCAGTTTCCTGTCTAACTATGGCTACACCTTC.

The V gene is TRBV2, the J gene TRBJ1-4; D is undetermined. Germline assignment: CDR1 SNHLY and CDR2 FYNNEI. Trimming took off 8 bases at V and 5 bases at J, with 6 bases between the two ends. The CDR3 is made up of 11 amino acids. The CDR3: CASLLNEKLFF. The DNA for the CDR3 is TGTGCCAGCTTACTCAATGAAAAACTGTTTTTT.

This clone was detected once. The chain is built from TRBV2 and TRBJ1-6; D uncertain. Germline-derived CDR1 and CDR2 are SNHLY and FYNNEI. Deletions cut 3 bases from V and 3 bases from J, with 6 bases between. The CDR3 sequence is 14 residues long. The CDR3 DNA sequence: TGTGCCAGCAGTGAGAGGAGCTATAATTCACCCCTCCACTTT. It yields the protein CASSERSYNSPLHF.

Comment on this clone: A read error may account for a junction end that differs from germline. The V gene is TRBV28, the J gene TRBJ1-6, with D perhaps TRBD1 (6 bases). Per germline, CDR1 MDHEN and CDR2 SYDVKM. CDR3 length: 15 residues. CDR3 in amino acids: CASSPAGGPDSPLHF. DNA of the CDR3: TGTGCCAGCAGTCCGGCGGGGGGGCCCGATTCACCCCTTCACTTT.

This clone was recorded only once. This chain joins TRBV18 and TRBJ1-4; D is unresolved. V was cut by 0 bases and J by 3 bases, with 8 bases left in between. The CDR3 is 15 residues long. Germline CDR1 is KGHSH and CDR2 is LQKENI. The CDR3 spells CASSPPGWANEKLFF. For the CDR3, the DNA is TGTGCCAGCTCACCACCGGGGTGGGCTAATGAAAAACTGTTTTTT.

In DNA form, the CDR3 reads TGTGCCAGCAGCTCCGGGGGGGCTAGCACAGATACGCAGTATTTT. Amino acid sequence: CASSSGGASTDTQYF. This chain joins TRBV9 and TRBJ2-3; TRBD2 aligns across 8 bases. CDR1 is SGDLS, CDR2 YYNGEE, per germline. The CDR3 is 15 residues long. Losses at the gene ends were 4 bases for V and 0 bases for J; bases not matched to a gene: 4.

The chain joins TRBV12-3 or TRBV12-4 to TRBJ2-2, with D hard to call. This CDR3 has 12 amino acids. V was pared by 8 bases and J by 3 bases, with 7 bases between. CDR3 protein: CASRMDTGELFF. In nucleotides, the CDR3 is TGTGCCAGCCGGATGGACACCGGGGAGCTGTTTTTT.

The V gene is TRBV28, the J gene TRBJ1-4; TRBD1 matches at 8 bases. The junction had 12 bases not matched to a gene; V was cut back by 6 bases and J by 6 bases. The CDR3 spans 16 residues. The V gene's germline CDR1 is MDHEN and CDR2 SYDVKM. CDR3 sequence (DNA): TGTGCCAGCAGCCCCGGGACAGGCGCCGGGGATGAAAAACTGTTTTTT. Amino acid sequence: CASSPGTGAGDEKLFF. Full variable domain (outside the CDR3, taken from reference TRBV28 and TRBJ1-4): DVKVTQSSRYLVKRTGEKVFLECVQDMDHENMFWYRQDPGLGLRLIYFSYDVKMKEKGDIPEGYSVSREKKERFSLILESASTNQTSMYLCASSPGTGAGDEKLFFGSGTQLSVL.

This chain joins TRBV25-1 and TRBJ1-2; D is unresolved. The CDR3 has 13 residues. The germline CDR1 and CDR2 sequences are MGHDK and SYGVNS. The V end lost 4 bases, the J end lost 3 bases, and 9 bases lay between the germline ends. Here the CDR3 DNA reads TGTGCCAGCAGTGGGACGGTAGACTATGGCTACACCTTC. It encodes CASSGTVDYGYTF.

The chain uses TRBV6-5 and TRBJ1-1; a possible D gene is TRBD1 (6 bases). V was shortened by 3 bases and J by 0 bases, with 11 bases between the two germline ends. Germline V lookup: CDR1 MNHEY, CDR2 SVGAGI. The CDR3 runs to 15 residues. CDR3 loop: CASSYRGGVNTEAFF. CDR3 nucleotide sequence: TGTGCCAGCAGTTATCGAGGGGGGGTGAACACTGAAGCTTTCTTT.

The chain has TRBV19 and TRBJ1-1; weak D call: TRBD1 (5 bases). Deletions cut 1 base from V and 7 bases from J, with 10 bases between. The CDR3 is 13 residues long. The germline CDR1 and CDR2 sequences are LNHDA and SQIVND (reference sequence). The CDR3 DNA is TGTGCCAGTAGTATAGCAGGGTGGGGTGAAGCTTTCTTT. Amino acids: CASSIAGWGEAFF.

The gene calls are TRBV28 and TRBJ1-2, with D perhaps TRBD1 (5 bases). The V gene's germline CDR1 is MDHEN and CDR2 SYDVKM. The V end was cut by 0 bases, the J end by 8 bases, with 7 bases between. The CDR3 covers 12 residues. Written as DNA, the CDR3 is TGTGCCAGCAGTTTATGGAGGGACGGCTACACCTTC. Residues: CASSLWRDGYTF.